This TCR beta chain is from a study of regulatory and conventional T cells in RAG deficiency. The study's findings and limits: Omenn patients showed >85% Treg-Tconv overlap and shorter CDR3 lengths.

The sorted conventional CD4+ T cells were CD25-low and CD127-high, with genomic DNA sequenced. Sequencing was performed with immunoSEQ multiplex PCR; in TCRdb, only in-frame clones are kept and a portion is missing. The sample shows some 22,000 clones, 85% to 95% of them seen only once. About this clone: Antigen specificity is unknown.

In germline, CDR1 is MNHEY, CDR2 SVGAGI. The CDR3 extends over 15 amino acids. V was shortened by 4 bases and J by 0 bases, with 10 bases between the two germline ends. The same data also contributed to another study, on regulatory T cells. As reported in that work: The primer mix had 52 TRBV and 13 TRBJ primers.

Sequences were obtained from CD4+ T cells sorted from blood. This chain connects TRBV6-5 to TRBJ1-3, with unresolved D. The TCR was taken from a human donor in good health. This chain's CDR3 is CASSFLTDSGNTIYF. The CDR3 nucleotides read TGTGCCAGCAGTTTCCTGACGGACTCTGGAAACACCATATATTTT.